This passage covers 29 T cell receptor beta chains from one sample sequenced in a study of blood T cell repertoires in COVID-19. Sequenced by immunoSEQ multiplex PCR; TCRdb stores in-frame clones only, minus some. The repertoire holds around 210,000 clones, with 86% as singletons. Sequencing was done on a sample of peripheral blood. These receptors all stem from a woman aged 65 to 85 with acute or convalescent COVID-19.

CDR3 protein: CASSEARGSSYNEQFF. The CDR3 region has the DNA TGTGCCAGCAGTGAAGCAAGGGGGAGCTCCTACAATGAGCAGTTCTTC. The chain carries TRBV6-1 and TRBJ2-1, with D perhaps TRBD1 (6 bases). The CDR3 consists of 16 residues. Germline lookup yields CDR1 MNHNS and CDR2 SASEGT. Trimming took 0 bases from V and 0 from J, leaving 9 bases between them.

J is TRBJ1-1 and V is TRBV7-2; 9 bases fit TRBD1. The CDR3 consists of 16 residues. The junction had 10 bases not matched to a gene; V was cut back by 2 bases and J by 6 bases. Germline V CDR1 and CDR2: SGHTA, FQGNSA. The CDR3: CASSLHLPDRGAEAFF. CDR3 sequence (DNA): TGTGCCAGCAGCTTACACCTTCCGGACAGGGGAGCTGAAGCTTTCTTT.

This clone was observed a few times. CDR3 sequence: CASSRGAVTDTQYF. CDR3 nucleotide sequence: TGTGCCAGCAGTCGGGGGGCCGTCACAGATACGCAGTATTTT. This chain joins TRBV2 and TRBJ2-3; weak D call: TRBD2 (7 bases). V was shortened by 5 bases and J by 2 bases, with 11 bases between the two germline ends. This CDR3 comprises 14 residues. Per the germline V gene, CDR1 is SNHLY and CDR2 is FYNNEI.

J is TRBJ2-2 and V is TRBV10-3; 13 positions agree with TRBD2. Germline loops: CDR1 ENHRY, CDR2 SYGVKD. This CDR3 region has 16 residues. The ends lost 4 bases at V and 3 bases at J; junction bases unmatched: 2. CDR3 DNA: TGTGCCATCAGTGCCGGGACTAGCGGGGACACCGGGGAGCTGTTTTTT. This translates into CAISAGTSGDTGELFF.

The J gene is TRBJ1-6, the V gene TRBV7-2, with D hard to call. The V gene lost 1 base and the J gene lost 7 bases, with 14 bases spanning the gap. The CDR3 consists of 16 residues. Germline CDR1 SGHTA, CDR2 FQGNSA. The CDR3 protein is CASSLVTGYGNSPLHF. DNA for the CDR3: TGTGCCAGCAGCTTAGTCACGGGATACGGGAATTCACCCCTCCACTTT.

The gene calls are TRBV19 and TRBJ1-1; D uncertain. Germline CDR1 reads LNHDA; CDR2 reads SQIVND (reference sequence). This CDR3 contains 15 residues. The germline V and J ends were trimmed by 10 bases and 0 bases, with 18 bases remaining between them. The CDR3 coding sequence is TGTGCCAACTTTTTGGGGAGGGAAGTGAACACTGAAGCTTTCTTT. Translating it yields CANFLGREVNTEAFF. The whole variable domain, remainder taken from reference TRBV19 and TRBJ1-1, is DGGITQSPKYLFRKEGQNVTLSCEQNLNHDAMYWYRQDPGQGLRLIYYSQIVNDFQKGDIAEGYSVSREKKESFPLTVTSAQKNPTAFYLCANFLGREVNTEAFFGQGTRLTVV.

The rearrangement links TRBV5-7 to TRBJ1-5, with unresolved D. TRBV5-7 has ORF status, its function being uncertain. CDR3 size: 15 residues. The V end was cut by 0 bases, the J end by 3 bases, with 10 bases between. DNA of the CDR3: TGTGCCAGCAGCTTGGTCGCCGCGAACAATCAGCCCCAGCATTTT. It is translated as CASSLVAANNQPQHF.

This clone came up once. The chain links TRBV19 to TRBJ1-1; 8 nucleotides agree with TRBD1. This CDR3 spans 16 amino acids. CDR1 and CDR2 from the germline V gene are LNHDA and SQIVND (reference sequence). V shed 2 bases, J shed 1 base, and the junction held 6 bases outside the gene matches. In DNA form, the CDR3 reads TGTGCCAGTAGTATACCCCCCGGACAGGGGAACACTGAAGCTTTCTTT. Encoded protein: CASSIPPGQGNTEAFF. Complete variable domain (other parts from reference TRBV19 and TRBJ1-1): DGGITQSPKYLFRKEGQNVTLSCEQNLNHDAMYWYRQDPGQGLRLIYYSQIVNDFQKGDIAEGYSVSREKKESFPLTVTSAQKNPTAFYLCASSIPPGQGNTEAFFGQGTRLTVV.

The chain carries TRBV5-8 and TRBJ1-5, with D possibly being TRBD1 (6 bases). CDR1 and CDR2 (germline): SGHTS, YDEGEE. V dropped 0 bases and J dropped 8 bases, with 18 bases sitting between them. The CDR3 is 16 residues long. Written as DNA, the CDR3 is TGTGCCAGCAGCTTGGGCCGTTTCAGGGGATCGGAGCCCCAGCATTTT. Translating gives CASSLGRFRGSEPQHF.

This chain joins TRBV5-4 and TRBJ1-2; 8 bases align to TRBD1. V shed 4 bases and J 4 bases; nucleotides not matched to a gene: 9. Germline CDR1 reads SGHNT; CDR2 reads YYREEE (reference sequence). The CDR3 spans 15 residues. The CDR3 spells CASSPDRVLGYGYTF. CDR3 sequence (DNA): TGTGCCAGCAGCCCGGACAGGGTATTGGGCTATGGCTACACCTTC.

The J gene is TRBJ2-3, the V gene TRBV2; a weak D match, TRBD1 (5 bases). Trimming cost V 8 bases and J 6 bases, with 6 bases left between them. Germline V gene lookup returns CDR1 SNHLY and CDR2 FYNNEI. The CDR3 extends over 10 amino acids. DNA for the CDR3: TGTGCCAGCGGGGCGGATACGCAGTATTTT. Its protein product is CASGADTQYF. The variable domain in full, with the rest retrieved from reference TRBV2 and TRBJ2-3, is EPEVTQTPSHQVTQMGQEVILRCVPISNHLYFYWYRQILGQKVEFLVSFYNNEISEKSEIFDDQFSVERPDGSNFTLKIRSTKLEDSAMYFCASGADTQYFGPGTRLTVL.

A single count supports this clone. The CDR3 DNA is TGTGCCAGCAGCCAAGTGGGGATAGCGGGAGGGCCCTACAATGAGCAGTTCTTC. It yields the protein CASSQVGIAGGPYNEQFF. The rearrangement links TRBV4-2 to TRBJ2-1; TRBD2 matches at 11 bases. Germline V CDR1 and CDR2: LGHNA, YNFKEQ. V lost 1 base to trimming and J lost 2 bases; unmatched junction nucleotides: 7. This CDR3 contains 18 residues.

The chain carries TRBV4-1 and TRBJ2-2; no firm D call. Germline V CDR1 and CDR2: MGHRA, YSYEKL. This CDR3 has 15 amino acids. Trimming took off 2 bases at V and 6 bases at J, with 13 bases between the two ends. The CDR3 protein is CASSQQNPIAGELFF. In DNA form, the CDR3 reads TGCGCCAGCAGCCAACAAAATCCCATAGCCGGGGAGCTGTTTTTT.

The chain is built from TRBV24-1 and TRBJ2-1, with TRBD1 as a possible D gene (5 bases). The V gene's germline CDR1 is KGHDR and CDR2 SFDVKD. The CDR3 spans 13 residues. V was shortened by 2 bases and J by 6 bases, with 7 bases between the two germline ends. The CDR3 sequence is CATSDSRGNEQFF. CDR3 nucleotides: TGTGCCACCAGTGATTCAAGGGGCAATGAGCAGTTCTTC.

The chain recombines TRBV12-3 or TRBV12-4 with TRBJ1-5, with a tentative D call TRBD1 (6 bases). The V and J ends lost 6 bases and 6 bases respectively, with 12 bases between them. This CDR3 is built from 13 residues. Written as DNA, the CDR3 is TGTGCCAGCAGCGAGGGGGTGCGTCAGCCCCAGCATTTT. It is translated as CASSEGVRQPQHF.

The V call is TRBV7-9, the J call TRBJ2-7; possible D gene TRBD1, 5 bases. From germline, CDR1 is SEHNR and CDR2 FQNEAQ (reference sequence). V lost 3 bases, J lost 2 bases, and 14 bases lay in between. CDR3 length: 15 amino acids. The CDR3 region is CASSFVGVVTYEQYF. The CDR3 DNA reads as TGTGCCAGCAGCTTCGTAGGGGTGGTCACCTACGAGCAGTACTTC.

This clone was found once. V usage is TRBV19 and J usage is TRBJ2-2, with TRBD1 matching 7 bases. With 6 bases clipped from V and 4 bases from J, the junction kept 8 bases outside the gene matches. CDR3 length equals 15 residues. CDR1 is LNHDA and CDR2 is SQIVND in the germline V gene (reference sequence). CDR3 sequence: CASRQDRSSTGELFF. The CDR3 DNA is TGTGCCAGTAGACAGGACAGGTCGAGCACCGGGGAGCTGTTTTTT.

The count of this clone is one. The chain employs TRBV5-1 and TRBJ2-7; 10 nucleotides agree with TRBD2. Looked up from germline, CDR1 is SGHRS and CDR2 is YFSETQ. The ends lost 5 bases at V and 3 bases at J; junction bases unmatched: 2. The CDR3 runs to 13 residues. CDR3 sequence (DNA): TGCGCCAGCAGTCGACTAGCGGGCTACGAGCAGTACTTC. Amino acid sequence: CASSRLAGYEQYF.

The chain carries TRBV15 and TRBJ2-2; TRBD2 agrees at 10 bases. The CDR3 consists of 17 residues. From germline, CDR1 is LNHNV and CDR2 YYDKDF (reference sequence). J was trimmed by 2 bases and V by 0 bases; bases with no gene match: 3. The CDR3 nucleotides are TGTGCCACCAGCAGAGATCCACTAGCGGGAAACACCGGGGAGCTGTTTTTT. Protein sequence: CATSRDPLAGNTGELFF.

The V gene is TRBV6-1, the J gene TRBJ1-2, with unresolved D. Germline-derived CDR1 and CDR2 are MNHNS and SASEGT. The CDR3 totals 13 residues. V lost 2 bases and J lost 4, with 8 bases in between. DNA of the CDR3: TGTGCCAGCAGTGAAAAGAACAGCTATGGCTACACCTTC. Its translation is CASSEKNSYGYTF.

J is TRBJ2-7 and V is TRBV5-4, with 11 bases that match TRBD2. Germline V gene sequence: CDR1 SGHNT, CDR2 YYREEE (reference sequence). J was trimmed by 0 bases and V by 4 bases; bases with no gene match: 9. The CDR3 has 17 residues. CDR3 in DNA: TGTGCCAGCAGCCGGGCTAGCGGGGGGCCTTTCTCCTACGAGCAGTACTTC. It specifies CASSRASGGPFSYEQYF.

V gene TRBV11-2 combines with J gene TRBJ2-1; TRBD2 matches at 8 bases. CDR3 length equals 15 residues. Germline V CDR1 and CDR2: SGHAT, FQNNGV. Trimming took 1 base from V and 6 from J; bases not matched to a gene: 5. In DNA form, the CDR3 reads TGTGCCAGCAGCTTAGTGGGACTAGGCCCCAATGAGCAGTTCTTC. Protein: CASSLVGLGPNEQFF.

The chain has TRBV2 and TRBJ2-5; 8 bases fit TRBD1. The ends lost 6 bases at V and 5 bases at J; junction bases unmatched: 17. The germline CDR1 and CDR2 sequences are SNHLY and FYNNEI. CDR3 size: 17 residues. CDR3 sequence (DNA): TGTGCCAGCAGGCTGGGACAGGTTCTCAACTATGCGGAGACCCAGTACTTC. Translation gives CASRLGQVLNYAETQYF.

The genes are TRBV10-3 and TRBJ1-4; D gene ambiguous. The CDR3 is 17 residues long. V lost 0 bases to trimming and J lost 8 bases, with 19 bases between them. CDR1 and CDR2 from the germline V gene are ENHRY and SYGVKD. CDR3 DNA: TGTGCCATCAGTGAGTCGATTGGCCGGGGAGGAAACGAAAAACTGTTTTTT. As protein: CAISESIGRGGNEKLFF.

The V gene is TRBV19, the J gene TRBJ1-5; D may be TRBD1 (6 bases). The CDR3 consists of 14 residues. V was shortened by 5 bases and J by 7 bases, with 15 bases between the two germline ends. Germline V gene sequence: CDR1 LNHDA, CDR2 SQIVND (reference sequence). CDR3 in DNA: TGTGCCAGTAGTGTGTCCGGGACACACCAGCCCCAGCATTTT. Its protein is CASSVSGTHQPQHF.

The chain recombines TRBV29-1 with TRBJ1-5; perhaps TRBD1 as D (6 bases). The length of the CDR3 is 16 residues. Germline CDR1 SQVTM, CDR2 ANQGSEA. V was shortened by 5 bases and J by 1 base, with 18 bases between the two germline ends. CDR3: CSVTGFSGGSNQPQHF. DNA for the CDR3: TGCAGCGTTACAGGGTTCTCTGGGGGAAGCAATCAGCCCCAGCATTTT.

The chain combines TRBV29-1 with TRBJ2-1; TRBD2 aligns across 11 bases. The CDR3 totals 14 residues. The V gene end was trimmed by 4 bases and the J gene end by 5 bases; junction bases not matched to a gene: 4. Germline values: CDR1 SQVTM, CDR2 ANQGSEA. The DNA of the CDR3 is TGCAGCGTTGGCCGACTAGCGGGAAACAATGAGCAGTTCTTC. This gives the protein CSVGRLAGNNEQFF.

J is TRBJ1-2 and V is TRBV5-8; tentative D call: TRBD1 (5 bases). Germline lookup yields CDR1 SGHTS and CDR2 YDEGEE. The germline V and J ends were trimmed by 4 bases and 5 bases, with 24 bases remaining between them. The length of the CDR3 is 17 residues. This CDR3 is CASSPLGVAGWEYGYTF. The CDR3 DNA reads TGTGCCAGCAGCCCTTTGGGTGTGGCAGGGTGGGAATATGGCTACACCTTC.

The chain has TRBV5-1 and TRBJ2-5; D might be TRBD2 (7 bases). CDR1 and CDR2 (germline): SGHRS, YFSETQ. V lost 0 bases, J lost 1 base, and 13 bases lay in between. The CDR3 is 16 residues long. The CDR3 DNA reads as TGCGCCAGCAGCTTGGAGACTAGCAGGGGCCAAGAGACCCAGTACTTC. Translated, it gives CASSLETSRGQETQYF.